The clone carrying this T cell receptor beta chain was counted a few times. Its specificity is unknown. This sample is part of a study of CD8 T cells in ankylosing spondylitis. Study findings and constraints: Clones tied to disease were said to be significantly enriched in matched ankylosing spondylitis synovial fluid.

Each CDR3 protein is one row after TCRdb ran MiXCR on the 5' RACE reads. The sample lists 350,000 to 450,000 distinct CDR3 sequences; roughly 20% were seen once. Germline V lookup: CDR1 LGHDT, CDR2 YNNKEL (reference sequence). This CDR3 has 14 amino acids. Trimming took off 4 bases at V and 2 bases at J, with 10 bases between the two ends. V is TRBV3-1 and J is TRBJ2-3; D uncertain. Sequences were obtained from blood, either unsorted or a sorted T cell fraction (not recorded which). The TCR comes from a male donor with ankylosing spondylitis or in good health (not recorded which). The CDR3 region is CASSLLSYTDTQYF. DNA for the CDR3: TGTGCCAGCAGCCTACTGAGTTACACAGATACGCAGTATTTT.